Presented here are 13 T cell receptor beta chains from one specimen sequenced in a study of a mutant IDH1 vaccine in newly diagnosed glioma. Which antigens these TCRs recognize remains unknown. Time point denoted: week 47, end of study. All doses held 300 ug of mutant IDH1 20-mer peptide, with topical imiquimod. Data came from immunoSEQ multiplex PCR; TCRdb stores just in-frame clones and leaves some out. The table lists about 94,000 clones, 85% to 90% of them singletons. Sequencing was performed on PBMCs, taken from a glioma patient whose treatment included an IDH1 peptide vaccine. The receptor source for this set is a woman between 45 and 60 years old with glioma.

The CDR3 here is CASSLYGGQTEAFF. CDR3 nucleotides: TGCGCCAGCAGCTTGTACGGGGGTCAAACTGAAGCTTTCTTT. J is TRBJ1-1 and V is TRBV5-1, with D maybe TRBD1 (5 bases). CDR1 is SGHRS and CDR2 is YFSETQ in the germline V gene. The CDR3 is made up of 14 amino acids. V was pared by 1 base and J by 5 bases, with 12 bases between. Full variable domain (remainder filled in from reference TRBV5-1 and TRBJ1-1): KAGVTQTPRYLIKTRGQQVTLSCSPISGHRSVSWYQQTPGQGLQFLFEYFSETQRNKGNFPGRFSGRQFSNSRSEMNVSTLELGDSALYLCASSLYGGQTEAFFGQGTRLTVV.

This rearrangement joins TRBV21-1 to TRBJ2-7; the D segment call TRBD2 is taken from the table without a DNA check. TRBV21-1 is a pseudogene locus. The CDR3 sequence is 16 residues long. The CDR3 bases are TGTGCCAGCAGTCCGTTAGCGGGACCTAGCTCCTACGAGCAGTACTTC. This codes for CASSPLAGPSSYEQYF.

The rearrangement joins TRBV5-6 to TRBJ2-5; D may be TRBD2 (5 bases). The J call is doubtful: the DNA matches TRBJ2-7 better. The CDR3 is made up of 19 amino acids. From germline, CDR1 is SGHDT and CDR2 YYEEEE. The CDR3 bases are TGTGCCAGCAGCTCCCCCCGACCTCCGTGGGGAGAGAGCTCCTACGAGCAGTACTTC. This translates into CASSSPRPPWGESSYEQYF.

In regard to this clone: A read error may produce the germline difference seen at one junction end. Additional DNA sequences in this sample encode the identical CDR3. The chain links TRBV19 to TRBJ2-5, with D perhaps matching TRBD1 or TRBD2 (6 bases each). CDR1 LNHDA and CDR2 SQIVND come from the germline V gene (reference sequence). This CDR3 is built from 13 residues. CDR3 DNA: TGTGCTAGTAGGGGGGACAAATCGGAGACCCAGTACTTC. Translated, it gives CASRGDKSETQYF.

This rearrangement joins TRBV5-1 to TRBJ2-1; a possible D gene is TRBD1 (5 bases). The CDR3 totals 15 residues. V shed 2 bases and J shed 5 bases, with 14 bases lying between them. CDR1 and CDR2 from the germline V gene are SGHRS and YFSETQ. Here the CDR3 DNA reads TGCGCCAGCAGCTTATCCCAGGGTAGCCACAATGAGCAGTTCTTC. This encodes CASSLSQGSHNEQFF.

The genes are TRBV14 and TRBJ2-3; D remains ambiguous. In germline, CDR1 is SGHDN, CDR2 FVKESK. This CDR3 has 15 amino acids. V lost 1 base, J lost 13 bases, and 21 bases lay in between. CDR3 loop: CASSQGGYYTPMKYF. CDR3 in DNA: TGTGCCAGCAGCCAAGGAGGATACTACACACCAATGAAGTATTTT. Combining the CDR3 with reference TRBV14 and TRBJ2-3 gives the whole variable domain EAGVTQFPSHSVIEKGQTVTLRCDPISGHDNLYWYRRVMGKEIKFLLHFVKESKQDESGMPNNRFLAERTGGTYSTLKVQPAELEDSGVYFCASSQGGYYTPMKYFGPGTRLTVL.

This chain joins TRBV5-1 and TRBJ2-3, with D possibly TRBD1 on 6 matching bases. Germline CDR1 SGHRS, CDR2 YFSETQ. The germline V and J ends were trimmed by 4 bases and 6 bases, with 18 bases remaining between them. This CDR3 is 15 amino acids long. The DNA for the CDR3 is TGCGCCAGCAGCCTCGGACAGTTTCTTACGGATACGCAGTATTTT. This translates into CASSLGQFLTDTQYF.

The V and J genes are TRBV29-1 and TRBJ2-7; 7 bases fit TRBD1. J lost 0 bases, V lost 4 bases, and 6 bases had no gene match. From germline, CDR1 is SQVTM and CDR2 ANQGSEA. The CDR3 totals 14 residues. The chain's CDR3 is CSVVGRGSSYEQYF. The DNA for the CDR3 is TGCAGCGTTGTCGGCAGGGGGAGCTCCTACGAGCAGTACTTC.

This clone was seen once. CDR3 amino acids: CASSDPGGTDTQYF. CDR3 nucleotide sequence: TGCGCCAGCAGTGACCCAGGGGGAACAGATACGCAGTATTTT. The gene calls are TRBV10-1 and TRBJ2-3, with 7 bases aligning to TRBD1. CDR3 size: 14 residues. Germline assignment: CDR1 WNHNN and CDR2 SYGVQD (reference sequence). After removal of 3 bases from V and 3 bases from J, the junction contained 3 bases not matched to a gene.

This chain connects TRBV7-9 to TRBJ2-3; weak D call: TRBD1 (5 bases). This CDR3 spans 12 amino acids. The germline V gene encodes CDR1 SEHNR and CDR2 FQNEAQ (reference sequence). V lost 7 bases, J lost 3 bases, and 8 bases lay in between. The CDR3 DNA reads TGTGCCAGCATCAGGGATACAGATACGCAGTATTTT. Its translation is CASIRDTDTQYF.

The chain joins TRBV6-6 to TRBJ1-5; 7 nucleotides align to TRBD1. In germline, CDR1 is MNHNY, CDR2 SVGAGI (reference sequence). J gave up 5 bases and V 6 bases, and 7 bases lay outside the gene matches. This CDR3 is 14 amino acids long. CDR3 DNA: TGTGCCAGCAGAGACAGGGAGGGGGATCAGCCCCAGCATTTT. Translation gives CASRDREGDQPQHF.

The chain uses TRBV5-1 and TRBJ2-5; 8 bases agree with TRBD1. The J call may be incorrect, as the DNA end agrees better with TRBJ2-7. The germline gives CDR1 SGHRS, CDR2 YFSETQ. CDR3 length: 14 amino acids. CDR3 protein: CASSFRQGFYEQYF. The CDR3 nucleotides read TGCGCCAGCAGCTTTAGACAGGGGTTCTACGAGCAGTACTTC.

J is TRBJ2-7 and V is TRBV29-1, with TRBD1 matching 7 bases. V was clipped by 0 bases and J by 6 bases; unmatched bases: 11. The CDR3 is made up of 15 amino acids. The germline CDR1 and CDR2 sequences are SQVTM and ANQGSEA. The DNA of the CDR3 is TGCAGCGTTGAAGATTCCGTGGGGGACAGTTCCGAGCAGTACTTC. It codes for CSVEDSVGDSSEQYF.